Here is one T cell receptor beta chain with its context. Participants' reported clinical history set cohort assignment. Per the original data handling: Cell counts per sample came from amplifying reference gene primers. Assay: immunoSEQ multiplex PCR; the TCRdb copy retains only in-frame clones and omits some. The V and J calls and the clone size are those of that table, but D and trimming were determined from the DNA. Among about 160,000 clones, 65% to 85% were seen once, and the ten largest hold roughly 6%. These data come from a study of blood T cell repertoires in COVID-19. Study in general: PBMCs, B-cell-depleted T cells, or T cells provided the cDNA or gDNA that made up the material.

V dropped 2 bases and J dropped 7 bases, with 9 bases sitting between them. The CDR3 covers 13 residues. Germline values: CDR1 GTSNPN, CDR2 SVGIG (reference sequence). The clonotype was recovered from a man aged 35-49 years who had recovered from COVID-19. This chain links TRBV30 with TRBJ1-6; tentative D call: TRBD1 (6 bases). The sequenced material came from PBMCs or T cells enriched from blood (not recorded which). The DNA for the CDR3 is TGTGCCTGGAGTAGGCAGGGGAATTCACCCCTCCACTTT. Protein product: CAWSRQGNSPLHF. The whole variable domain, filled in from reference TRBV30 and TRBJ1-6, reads SQTIHQWPATLVQPVGSPLSLECTVEGTSNPNLYWYRQAAGRGLQLLFYSVGIGQISSEVPQNLSASRPQDRQFILSSKKLLLSDSGFYLCAWSRQGNSPLHFGNGTRLTVT.